These 9 T cell receptor beta chains were sequenced from one sample in a study of OX40 agonist ivuxolimab in advanced cancers. Method: immunoSEQ multiplex PCR; TCRdb's copy keeps in-frame clones and lacks some. Altogether nearly 60,000 clones are present, 75% to 90% being singletons, with the ten largest covering over 0.6%. This specimen was CD4+ or CD8+ T cells sorted from blood, taken in a trial of the OX40 agonist ivuxolimab. These TCRs come from an adult with an advanced solid tumor such as melanoma, head and neck, liver or kidney cancer.

The rearrangement links TRBV7-2 to TRBJ2-2; D gene uncertain. The CDR3 sequence is 16 residues long. Germline V gene data show CDR1 as SGHTA and CDR2 as FQGNSA. Between the trimmed V and J ends, which lost 1 base and 2 bases, there was a span of 11 bases. The CDR3, as DNA: TGTGCCAGCAGCTTAGTCCCACTACCCAACACCGGGGAGCTGTTTTTT. This gives the protein CASSLVPLPNTGELFF.

The count of this clone is one. J is TRBJ2-2 and V is TRBV7-6; 8 bases match TRBD1. V was pared by 1 base and J by 0 bases, with 4 bases of the junction left unmatched. There are 17 residues in the CDR3. Germline V lookup: CDR1 SGHVS, CDR2 FNYEAQ. CDR3 in DNA: TGTGCCAGCAGCTTAGGGGCGACAGGGGCGAACACCGGGGAGCTGTTTTTT. Encoded protein: CASSLGATGANTGELFF.

The rearrangement uses TRBV12-5 and TRBJ1-2; 11 positions agree with TRBD1. From germline, CDR1 is LGHNT and CDR2 FRNRAP. V was clipped by 5 bases and J by 13 bases; unmatched bases: 15. CDR3 length equals 15 residues. The CDR3 protein is CASGALRDRGSVATF. The DNA for the CDR3 is TGTGCTAGTGGTGCGCTCCGGGACAGGGGGTCAGTAGCCACCTTC.

This clone was seen only once. This chain joins TRBV9 and TRBJ2-1, with 10 bases fitting TRBD2. Trimming took 4 bases from V and 0 from J; bases not matched to a gene: 10. Germline V gene lookup returns CDR1 SGDLS and CDR2 YYNGEE. This CDR3 has 18 amino acids. In DNA, the CDR3 is TGTGCCAGCAGCTTCTCCCTAGCGGGGGCTAGCTCCTACAATGAGCAGTTCTTC. It codes for CASSFSLAGASSYNEQFF.

This chain links TRBV2 with TRBJ1-4; a possible D gene is TRBD1 (6 bases). The CDR3 has 15 residues. Germline V gene data show CDR1 as SNHLY and CDR2 as FYNNEI. Trimming left V 6 bases short and J 4 bases short, with 15 bases between. The CDR3 reads CASRERTDVNEKLFF. The CDR3 nucleotides read TGTGCCAGCAGGGAGAGGACAGACGTTAATGAAAAACTGTTTTTT.

This clone came up a few times. The gene calls are TRBV2 and TRBJ1-5; D remains unclear. CDR3 length: 14 amino acids. Germline CDR1 reads SNHLY; CDR2 reads FYNNEI. Trimming took 3 bases from V and 0 from J, leaving 6 bases between them. The CDR3 DNA reads as TGTGCCAGCAGTGACAGCTCTAGCAATCAGCCCCAGCATTTT. Protein product: CASSDSSSNQPQHF.

The gene calls are TRBV7-9 and TRBJ1-4; 8 nucleotides match TRBD1. J gave up 8 bases and V 5 bases, and 10 bases lay outside the gene matches. The V gene's germline CDR1 is SEHNR and CDR2 FQNEAQ (reference sequence). This CDR3 spans 15 amino acids. The CDR3 sequence is CASSLPTGALEKLFF. CDR3 nucleotides: TGTGCCAGCAGCCTGCCGACAGGGGCCCTCGAAAAACTGTTTTTT.

The rearrangement joins TRBV19 to TRBJ1-5, with D unclear. V lost 3 bases and J lost 1, with 10 bases in between. Germline CDR1 is LNHDA and CDR2 is SQIVND (reference sequence). The CDR3 length is 15 residues. The CDR3 region has the DNA TGTGCCAGTAGTATCGGTTCAAGCAGCAATCAGCCCCAGCATTTT. Its protein is CASSIGSSSNQPQHF. Variable domain in full (rest from reference TRBV19 and TRBJ1-5): DGGITQSPKYLFRKEGQNVTLSCEQNLNHDAMYWYRQDPGQGLRLIYYSQIVNDFQKGDIAEGYSVSREKKESFPLTVTSAQKNPTAFYLCASSIGSSSNQPQHFGDGTRLSIL.

CDR3 residues: CASSLVGMAETQYF. In nucleotides, the CDR3 is TGTGCCAGCAGCTTAGTTGGGATGGCAGAGACCCAGTACTTC. The chain carries TRBV7-6 and TRBJ2-5, with D hard to call. CDR1 is SGHVS and CDR2 is FNYEAQ in the germline V gene. V lost 1 base and J 4 bases, leaving 10 bases between the germline ends. The CDR3 length is 14 residues.